This entry lists 22 T cell receptor beta chains sequenced from one sample in a study of CD4 and CD8 cells across lung adenocarcinoma regions. TCRdb analysed the PCR reads with MiXCR anew, one entry per CDR3 protein. The repertoire holds under 20,000 distinct CDR3 sequences, with roughly half as singletons. Sequencing was done on a sample of CD8+ T cells from the center of a lung tumor. Every receptor here comes from a female donor with lung adenocarcinoma. The CD4 and CD8 labels of this study may be unreliable.

This chain links TRBV6-5 with TRBJ2-1; 8 positions agree with TRBD1. Germline CDR1 and CDR2: MNHEY and SVGAGI. Unmatched junction bases numbered 16, after V lost 2 bases and J lost 4 bases. The CDR3 spans 19 residues. CDR3 sequence reads: CASSYHRGSSKGNYNEQFF. The CDR3 DNA follows: TGTGCCAGCAGTTACCACAGGGGGAGTTCAAAGGGGAATTACAATGAGCAGTTCTTC.

The rearrangement links TRBV27 to TRBJ2-3; 7 bases are shared with TRBD2. Trimming removed 7 bases from V and 9 bases from J; junction bases left unmatched: 19. CDR1 is MNHEY, CDR2 SMNVEV, per germline (reference sequence). The CDR3 totals 16 residues. CDR3 region: CASTSWRETSTNTQYF. The CDR3 region has the DNA TGTGCCAGCACCTCTTGGCGGGAGACTAGCACAAACACGCAGTATTTT.

This clonotype was seen repeatedly, ten times or more. The chain combines TRBV10-2 with TRBJ2-3; 7 bases map to TRBD2. V shed 4 bases and J 0 bases; nucleotides not matched to a gene: 1. Germline V gene lookup returns CDR1 WSHSY and CDR2 SAAADI. This CDR3 is 14 amino acids long. CDR3 amino acids: CASSAGRSTDTQYF. DNA of the CDR3: TGCGCCAGCAGTGCCGGGAGGAGCACAGATACGCAGTATTTT.

This clonotype was counted ten times or more. V usage is TRBV6-1 and J usage is TRBJ1-1, with 9 bases fitting TRBD1. Germline trimming cut 6 bases from V and 4 bases from J; bases unmatched to any gene: 9. The CDR3 spans 15 residues. CDR1 MNHNS and CDR2 SASEGT come from the germline V gene. The CDR3 reads CASREFGQGSTEAFF. The CDR3 DNA reads as TGTGCCAGCAGAGAATTCGGACAGGGGTCCACTGAAGCTTTCTTT.

This rearrangement joins TRBV4-2 to TRBJ1-4, with a tentative D call TRBD1 (6 bases). The CDR3 contains 16 residues. CDR1 is LGHNA, CDR2 YNFKEQ, per germline. Deletions cut 0 bases from V and 0 bases from J, with 8 bases between. This CDR3 reads CASSQDRDTTNEKLFF. In DNA, the CDR3 is TGTGCCAGCAGCCAAGATCGGGACACAACTAATGAAAAACTGTTTTTT.

This CDR3 is CASSRGHLGSYEQYF. CDR3 DNA: TGTGCCAGCAGTAGGGGACACCTTGGCTCCTACGAGCAGTACTTC. The chain employs TRBV6-1 and TRBJ2-1; D may be TRBD1 (6 bases). The J call is uncertain, as TRBJ2-7 better fits the DNA end. The CDR3 covers 15 residues. CDR1 is MNHNS, CDR2 SASEGT, per germline.

In the case of this clonotype: At one boundary the junction diverges from the germline segment, which might be a read error. The CDR3 sequence is CARGGGGGDTETQYF. CDR3 DNA: TGTGCCAGGGGTGGCGGCGGGGGGGACACAGAGACGCAGTACTTC. The chain has TRBV6-4 and TRBJ2-5, with 9 bases identical to TRBD2. Germline assignment: CDR1 MRHNA and CDR2 SNTAGT. The CDR3 is 15 residues long.

Note on this clonotype: The final CDR3 position lacks the conserved phenylalanine or tryptophan, pointing to a likely read error. The chain carries TRBV6-1 and TRBJ2-3; D may be TRBD2 (6 bases). The germline gives CDR1 MNHNS, CDR2 SASEGT. The CDR3 extends over 14 amino acids. V lost 5 bases, J lost 0 bases, and 9 bases lay in between. CDR3 sequence reads: CASSLASSTDTQYL. The CDR3, as DNA: TGTGCCAGCAGTCTAGCGTCTAGCACAGATACGCAGTATCTT.

The rearrangement joins TRBV11-1 to TRBJ2-1; TRBD2 matches at 7 bases. With the DNA end fitting TRBJ2-7 better, the J assignment may be wrong. Germline values: CDR1 SGHAT, CDR2 FQDESV (reference sequence). The CDR3 is 14 amino acids. CDR3 DNA sequence: TGTGCCAGCAGCTTAGCGGGAGGGATCCACGAGCAGTACTTC. It yields the protein CASSLAGGIHEQYF.

This clonotype was counted ten times or more. The chain employs TRBV6-5 and TRBJ2-1; 11 nucleotides align to TRBD1. CDR1 and CDR2 from the germline V gene are MNHEY and SVGAGI. This CDR3 is 14 amino acids long. After removal of 4 bases from V and 6 bases from J, the junction contained 2 bases not matched to a gene. For the CDR3, the DNA is TGTGCCAGCAGTTCCGGGACAGGGGGCAATGAGCAGTTCTTC. Translation gives CASSSGTGGNEQFF.

The chain joins TRBV10-3 to TRBJ2-3, with 8 nucleotides matching TRBD2. The tail of the sequence fits TRBJ2-7 better, so the J call may be wrong. The length of the CDR3 is 14 residues. Germline CDR1 and CDR2: ENHRY and SYGVKD. The CDR3 DNA reads as TGTGCGGGGACCGGGAGCGGGGGCACAGATACGCAGTACTTC. Its protein is CAGTGSGGTDTQYF.

For this clonotype: This may be a read error: a much more frequent sequence differs by one nucleotide. The chain is built from TRBV27 and TRBJ2-7; 9 nucleotides align to TRBD1. This CDR3 region has 14 residues. Germline V lookup: CDR1 MNHEY, CDR2 SMNVEV (reference sequence). With 9 bases clipped from V and 0 bases from J, the junction kept 6 bases outside the gene matches. CDR3 DNA sequence: TGTGCCAGGCGGAGGGACAGGGTCTCCTACGAGCAGTACTTC. Protein: CARRRDRVSYEQYF.

This clonotype was recorded a few times. V is TRBV6-1 and J is TRBJ1-5, with 9 positions matching TRBD1. Germline CDR1 and CDR2: MNHNS and SASEGT. With 6 bases clipped from V and 0 bases from J, the junction kept 3 bases outside the gene matches. This CDR3 spans 15 amino acids. The CDR3 protein is CASRRDRVSNQPQHF. In DNA, the CDR3 is TGTGCCAGCAGAAGGGACAGGGTTAGCAATCAGCCCCAGCATTTT.

The V and J genes are TRBV6-1 and TRBJ2-1; 8 bases fit TRBD1. The ends lost 5 bases at V and 9 bases at J; junction bases unmatched: 15. CDR1 MNHNS and CDR2 SASEGT come from the germline V gene. CDR3 length: 16 residues. The CDR3 nucleotides are TGTGCCAGCAGTACCCCTCCTGACAGGGGAAGGGGTGAGCAGTTCTTC. This gives the protein CASSTPPDRGRGEQFF.

The table lists this clonotype with a few counts. V and J are TRBV6-2 or TRBV6-3 and TRBJ1-2, with D perhaps TRBD1 (6 bases). Trimming stripped 8 bases from V and 8 bases from J, with 15 bases between. Looked up from germline, CDR1 is MNHEY and CDR2 is SVGEGT. The CDR3 sequence is 12 residues long. CDR3 residues: CASEGRGGGYTF. The CDR3 coding sequence is TGTGCCAGCGAGGGCAGGGGAGGAGGCTACACCTTC.

Turning to this clonotype: Relative to the germline gene, one junction end is altered; a read error may explain this. The V call is TRBV6-1, the J call TRBJ2-4; TRBD2 matches 7 bases. The CDR3 extends over 16 amino acids. Germline assignment: CDR1 MNHNS and CDR2 SASEGT. The chain's CDR3 is CASSEAGRWAHNTQYF. DNA for the CDR3: TGTGCCAGCAGCGAAGCGGGGCGGTGGGCCCACAACACTCAGTACTTT.

The chain has TRBV10-1 and TRBJ2-2; the match to TRBD1 covers 9 bases. Germline lookup yields CDR1 WNHNN and CDR2 SYGVQD (reference sequence). The CDR3 sequence is 14 residues long. The J segment lost 5 bases and the V segment lost 6 bases, leaving 4 bases of the junction unmatched. CDR3: CASRGQGTTGELFF. The DNA for the CDR3 is TGCGCCAGCAGGGGACAGGGAACGACCGGGGAGCTGTTTTTT.

This clonotype was recorded a few times. The CDR3 carries no conserved terminal phenylalanine or tryptophan, so it likely arises from a read error. It is unclear where the CDR3 begins or ends on the DNA, so no DNA is shown, and the CDR3 is as TCRdb lists it. The chain couples TRBV7-9 to TRBJ2-5; TRBD2, the table's D call, was not compared with the DNA. A total of 19 residues make up the CDR3, ends included. Looked up from germline, CDR1 is SEHNR and CDR2 is FQNEAQ (reference sequence). Here the CDR3 reads CAVSQGSLSYCFLAAMPSP.

This clonotype was observed a few times. The chain carries TRBV6-2 or TRBV6-3 and TRBJ2-4; D remains unclear. The CDR3 runs to 14 residues. The germline V gene has CDR1 MNHEY and CDR2 SVGEGT. The V and J ends lost 0 bases and 0 bases respectively, with 3 bases between them. The CDR3 protein is CASSYSAAKNIQYF. Written as DNA, the CDR3 is TGTGCCAGCAGTTACTCGGCAGCCAAAAACATTCAGTACTTC.

The gene calls are TRBV6-5 and TRBJ1-2; D not certain. Trimming pared 2 bases from V and 5 bases from J, leaving 12 bases between. Germline lookup yields CDR1 MNHEY and CDR2 SVGAGI. CDR3 length: 14 amino acids. CDR3 bases: TGTGCCAGCAGTTACGGCAGGTCGCAATATGGCTACACCTTC. Residues: CASSYGRSQYGYTF.

This clonotype was recorded a few times. This sequence joins TRBV27 and TRBJ1-1; D is possibly TRBD1 (6 bases). Germline V gene sequence: CDR1 MNHEY, CDR2 SMNVEV (reference sequence). V lost 2 bases to trimming and J lost 6 bases, with 13 bases between them. CDR3 length equals 14 residues. Written as DNA, the CDR3 is TGTGCCAGCAGTTTAGGGGGGGCACACGCTGAAGCTTTCTTT. It is translated as CASSLGGAHAEAFF.

This sequence joins TRBV6-1 and TRBJ2-2; TRBD2 agrees at 7 bases. This CDR3 comprises 14 residues. V lost 7 bases and J lost 9; bases outside the gene matches: 11. Per germline, CDR1 MNHNS and CDR2 SASEGT. DNA for the CDR3: TGTGCCAGCAATGGGAGGGGCGCGGGAAGGGAGCTGTTTTTT. Its translation is CASNGRGAGRELFF.